This T cell receptor (beta chain) appears in the sequencing data of a study of blood T cells in healthy people across ages. Looking at the study overall: About one barcoded beta molecule per two T cells was the capture yield of template switching.

Notes on the study in general: Long-lived and aged donors differed, with more naive CD4+ cells and higher diversity in the long-lived. Age advanced and TCR beta diversity per million T cells fell, roughly linearly.

Comment on this clonotype: What it binds is unknown.

V gave up 6 bases and J gave up 4 bases; unmatched junction bases: 11. Germline V CDR1 and CDR2: DFQATT, SNEGSKA (reference sequence). CDR3 length: 15 amino acids. A second PCR of about 6 to 12 cycles used a sample-barcoded 5' primer and a J-beta primer mix. In TCRdb, the 5' RACE reads were re-called with MiXCR into one record per CDR3 protein. The top ten hold about 22% of the sample, which has fewer than 700,000 distinct CDR3 sequences, around 48% seen once. Healthy Caucasian individuals from Russia aged roughly 6 to 90 served as donors. The source is a man older than 75 in good health. Sequencing was done on a sample of blood. The chain has TRBV20-1 and TRBJ1-3; TRBD1 aligns across 8 bases. CDR3 protein: CSATTGTGYGNTIYF. The DNA for the CDR3 is TGCAGTGCAACTACCGGGACAGGTTACGGAAACACCATATATTTT.